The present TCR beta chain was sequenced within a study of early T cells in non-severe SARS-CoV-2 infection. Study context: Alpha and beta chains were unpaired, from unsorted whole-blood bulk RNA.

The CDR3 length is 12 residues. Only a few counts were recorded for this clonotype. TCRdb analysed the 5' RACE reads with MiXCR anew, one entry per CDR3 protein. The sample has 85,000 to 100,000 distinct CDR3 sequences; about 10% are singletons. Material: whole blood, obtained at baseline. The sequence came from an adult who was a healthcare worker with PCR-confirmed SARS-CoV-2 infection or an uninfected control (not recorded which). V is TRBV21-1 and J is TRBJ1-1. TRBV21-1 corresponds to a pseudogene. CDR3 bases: TGTGCCTCAAAGGTAATGAACACTGAAGCTTTCTTT. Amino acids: CASKVMNTEAFF.